The next 26 T cell receptor beta chains were all read from a single sample in a study of T cells in narcolepsy. The protocol was immunoSEQ multiplex PCR, while the TCRdb copy is restricted to in-frame clones and leaves out a portion. The repertoire holds 25,000 to 35,000 clones, with roughly three quarters as singletons. Sequences were obtained from CD45RA- memory CD4+ T cells from PBMCs. These receptors originate from a human donor with narcolepsy.

The chain employs TRBV5-1 and TRBJ2-7; no reliable D call. The CDR3 covers 15 residues. V was trimmed by 1 base and J by 0 bases, leaving 11 bases between them. Germline assignment: CDR1 SGHRS and CDR2 YFSETQ. Written as DNA, the CDR3 is TGCGCCAGCAGCTTGTTGCAGGCCAACTCCTACGAGCAGTACTTC. Its protein is CASSLLQANSYEQYF.

The rearrangement links TRBV2 to TRBJ2-3, with D maybe TRBD2 (5 bases). Germline V gives CDR1 SNHLY, CDR2 FYNNEI. The V and J ends lost 7 bases and 0 bases respectively, with 14 bases between them. CDR3 length: 15 amino acids. For the CDR3, the DNA is TGTGCCAGCAAGGAGCGGATCCGTAGCACAGATACGCAGTATTTT. It codes for CASKERIRSTDTQYF.

The genes are TRBV7-9 and TRBJ1-1, with 7 bases lining up with TRBD1. Trimming at V came to 1 base and at J to 1 base, leaving 3 bases not matched to a gene. CDR1 is SEHNR and CDR2 is FQNEAQ in the germline V gene (reference sequence). The CDR3 runs 15 residues. DNA of the CDR3: TGTGCCAGCAGCTTAGGAGGGACAGCGAACACTGAAGCTTTCTTT. Protein product: CASSLGGTANTEAFF.

The chain has TRBV30 and TRBJ2-4; 7 bases match TRBD1. The V segment lost 2 bases and the J segment 9 bases; nucleotides outside the gene matches: 13. Germline CDR1 GTSNPN, CDR2 SVGIG (reference sequence). This CDR3 has 15 amino acids. Here the CDR3 reads CAWSPPLAGGVIQYF. CDR3 sequence (DNA): TGTGCCTGGAGTCCCCCCCTGGCAGGGGGTGTCATTCAGTACTTC.

The chain is built from TRBV4-1 and TRBJ2-3; 14 nucleotides agree with TRBD2. Germline V gene sequence: CDR1 MGHRA, CDR2 YSYEKL. V was pared by 2 bases and J by 9 bases, with 7 bases of the junction left unmatched. This CDR3 comprises 16 residues. Here the CDR3 reads CASSQPGLAGGSTQYF. The CDR3 nucleotides are TGCGCCAGCAGCCAACCCGGACTAGCGGGAGGAAGCACGCAGTATTTT.

This chain connects TRBV5-4 to TRBJ2-6, with 7 bases that match TRBD1. Germline V gene lookup returns CDR1 SGHNT and CDR2 YYREEE (reference sequence). The CDR3 covers 17 residues. Germline trimming cut 4 bases from V and 4 bases from J; bases unmatched to any gene: 11. The CDR3 coding sequence is TGTGCCAGCAGCCTTAACAGGGGTTTGGGCGGGGCCAACGTCCTGACTTTC. Protein: CASSLNRGLGGANVLTF.

The chain uses TRBV27 and TRBJ1-1; a weak D match, TRBD1 (6 bases). Trimming stripped 6 bases from V and 5 bases from J, with 19 bases between. From germline, CDR1 is MNHEY and CDR2 SMNVEV (reference sequence). The CDR3 is 15 amino acids. This CDR3 reads CASSPGARGVTEAFF. For the CDR3, the DNA is TGTGCCAGCAGCCCTGGGGCCAGGGGTGTTACTGAAGCTTTCTTT.

This chain's CDR3 is CAWILAGADTQYF. The CDR3 region has the DNA TGTGCCTGGATCCTAGCTGGCGCAGATACGCAGTATTTT. V gene TRBV30 combines with J gene TRBJ2-3, with D tentatively TRBD2 (5 bases). Trimming took 4 bases from V and 4 from J, leaving 12 bases between them. CDR1 is GTSNPN and CDR2 is SVGIG in the germline V gene (reference sequence). This CDR3 region has 13 residues.

The rearrangement uses TRBV5-4 and TRBJ1-4; TRBD1 matches 10 bases. The J segment lost 4 bases and the V segment lost 4 bases, leaving 13 bases of the junction unmatched. The CDR3 is 18 amino acids. Germline lookup yields CDR1 SGHNT and CDR2 YYREEE (reference sequence). The CDR3 is CASSIHKTGGASNEKLFF. In nucleotides, the CDR3 is TGTGCCAGCAGCATACATAAGACAGGGGGCGCCAGTAATGAAAAACTGTTTTTT.

This clone was picked up a small number of times. This sequence joins TRBV28 and TRBJ1-2, with D possibly matching TRBD1 (6 bases). This CDR3 contains 14 residues. Trimming removed 3 bases at V and 6 bases at J, with 14 bases between. Germline lookup yields CDR1 MDHEN and CDR2 SYDVKM. CDR3 residues: CASSFIGGKNGYTF. Here the CDR3 DNA reads TGTGCCAGCAGTTTTATCGGGGGCAAGAATGGCTACACCTTC.

This chain uses TRBV7-6 with TRBJ2-1; TRBD2 agrees at 10 bases. With V trimmed by 0 bases and J by 8 bases, 13 bases remained unmatched. This CDR3 is built from 18 residues. CDR1 and CDR2 from the germline V gene are SGHVS and FNYEAQ. Here the CDR3 reads CASSLARVASGRFDEQFF. The CDR3 nucleotides read TGTGCCAGCAGCTTAGCGCGAGTTGCTAGCGGGAGATTCGATGAGCAGTTCTTC.

The chain couples TRBV7-2 to TRBJ2-7; perhaps TRBD2 as D (6 bases). CDR1 is SGHTA, CDR2 FQGNSA, per germline. This CDR3 spans 15 amino acids. V dropped 5 bases and J dropped 3 bases, with 17 bases sitting between them. CDR3 protein: CASSQEGQGLYEQYF. DNA for the CDR3: TGTGCCAGCAGCCAGGAGGGGCAGGGTCTCTACGAGCAGTACTTC.

The rearrangement joins TRBV21-1 to TRBJ2-3; whether TRBD1, the table's D call, matches the DNA was not checked. TRBV21-1 is a listed pseudogene. This CDR3 is built from 14 residues. The CDR3: CASSMTGGPDTQYF. The CDR3 coding sequence is TGTGCCAGCAGCATGACAGGGGGCCCAGATACGCAGTATTTT.

The chain couples TRBV10-3 to TRBJ2-3, with 10 nucleotides matching TRBD1. The germline gives CDR1 ENHRY, CDR2 SYGVKD. CDR3 length: 14 residues. Trimming took 11 bases from V and 4 from J; bases not matched to a gene: 9. CDR3 sequence: CAYGQGGLSDTQYF. CDR3 in DNA: TGTGCCTACGGACAGGGGGGACTTTCAGATACGCAGTATTTT.

The chain recombines TRBV19 with TRBJ1-2; TRBD1 aligns across 12 bases. The CDR3 totals 15 residues. V lost 1 base to trimming and J lost 8 bases; unmatched junction nucleotides: 5. CDR1 LNHDA and CDR2 SQIVND come from the germline V gene (reference sequence). The CDR3 loop reads CASSIGGQGAHGYTF. The CDR3 bases are TGTGCCAGTAGTATAGGGGGACAGGGGGCGCACGGCTACACCTTC.

The rearrangement links TRBV6-5 to TRBJ2-7; D assignment may be TRBD1 or TRBD2 (5 bases each). Deletions cut 0 bases from V and 6 bases from J, with 6 bases between. The CDR3 spans 12 residues. From germline, CDR1 is MNHEY and CDR2 SVGAGI. Here the CDR3 reads CASSYSGGEQYF. CDR3 DNA sequence: TGTGCCAGCAGTTACTCTGGGGGCGAGCAGTACTTC.

The chain recombines TRBV2 with TRBJ1-5; 9 positions match TRBD1. Germline-derived CDR1 and CDR2 are SNHLY and FYNNEI. V was clipped by 5 bases and J by 0 bases; unmatched bases: 2. The CDR3 is 15 residues long. The CDR3: CASSSQGASNQPQHF. CDR3 nucleotides: TGTGCCAGCAGTTCACAGGGGGCTAGCAATCAGCCCCAGCATTTT.

This chain joins TRBV5-1 and TRBJ1-2, with D uncertain. The V end lost 3 bases, the J end lost 4 bases, and 10 bases lay between the germline ends. The CDR3 length is 13 residues. Germline V gene lookup returns CDR1 SGHRS and CDR2 YFSETQ. In DNA form, the CDR3 reads TGCGCCAGCAGCTCCCCGCCGGGCTATGGCTACACCTTC. Protein product: CASSSPPGYGYTF.

The rearrangement links TRBV9 to TRBJ2-5; 7 bases are shared with TRBD2. This CDR3 spans 16 amino acids. V shed 3 bases, J shed 0 bases, and the junction held 8 bases outside the gene matches. From germline, CDR1 is SGDLS and CDR2 YYNGEE. The CDR3 loop reads CASSAEGSGYQETQYF. The DNA of the CDR3 is TGTGCCAGCAGCGCAGAGGGTAGCGGGTACCAAGAGACCCAGTACTTC.

The CDR3 region has the DNA TGCAGCGTTTCGCGGGCTGGTAGCTCTGGAAACACCATATATTTT. Its protein product is CSVSRAGSSGNTIYF. The chain uses TRBV29-1 and TRBJ1-3; D gene ambiguous. V was trimmed by 5 bases and J by 0 bases, leaving 14 bases between them. The V gene's germline CDR1 is SQVTM and CDR2 ANQGSEA. The CDR3 spans 15 residues. Using reference TRBV29-1 and TRBJ1-3 for the parts outside the CDR3, the full variable domain is SAVISQKPSRDICQRGTSLTIQCQVDSQVTMMFWYRQQPGQSLTLIATANQGSEATYESGFVIDKFPISRPNLTFSTLTVSNMSPEDSSIYLCSVSRAGSSGNTIYFGEGSWLTVV.

The chain joins TRBV19 to TRBJ1-1, with D possibly TRBD1 on 5 matching bases. V gave up 1 base and J gave up 4 bases, with 13 bases separating them. This CDR3 region has 15 residues. CDR1 and CDR2 (germline): LNHDA, SQIVND (reference sequence). CDR3 coding DNA: TGTGCCAGTAGTATAGCTCAGGGATTGGGCACTGAAGCTTTCTTT. This sequence encodes CASSIAQGLGTEAFF. The full variable domain, in which reference TRBV19 and TRBJ1-1 provide the parts outside the CDR3, is DGGITQSPKYLFRKEGQNVTLSCEQNLNHDAMYWYRQDPGQGLRLIYYSQIVNDFQKGDIAEGYSVSREKKESFPLTVTSAQKNPTAFYLCASSIAQGLGTEAFFGQGTRLTVV.

The chain couples TRBV4-3 to TRBJ1-5; D is possibly TRBD1 (6 bases). The V and J ends lost 0 bases and 7 bases respectively, with 22 bases between them. Per the germline V gene, CDR1 is LGHNA and CDR2 is YSLEER. CDR3 length equals 18 residues. The CDR3 spells CASSQDGGQGELGQPQHF. Written as DNA, the CDR3 is TGCGCCAGCAGCCAAGATGGGGGGCAGGGAGAATTGGGGCAGCCCCAGCATTTT.

This clone showed up just once. This chain joins TRBV30 and TRBJ1-5; TRBD1 agrees at 8 bases. This CDR3 has 14 residues. Germline values: CDR1 GTSNPN, CDR2 SVGIG (reference sequence). V shed 1 base, J shed 6 bases, and the junction held 5 bases outside the gene matches. The CDR3 bases are TGTGCCTGGAGTGGGGGACAGGAAACTCAGCCCCAGCATTTT. Translating gives CAWSGGQETQPQHF.

The chain is built from TRBV2 and TRBJ2-7; D is uncertain. Per germline, CDR1 SNHLY and CDR2 FYNNEI. The CDR3 runs to 11 residues. The V gene lost 6 bases and the J gene lost 3 bases, with 6 bases spanning the gap. The CDR3 loop reads CASSPHYEQYF. CDR3 bases: TGTGCCAGCAGCCCACACTACGAGCAGTACTTC. Together with reference TRBV2 and TRBJ2-7, the CDR3 gives the full variable domain: EPEVTQTPSHQVTQMGQEVILRCVPISNHLYFYWYRQILGQKVEFLVSFYNNEISEKSEIFDDQFSVERPDGSNFTLKIRSTKLEDSAMYFCASSPHYEQYFGPGTRLTVT.

The chain couples TRBV9 to TRBJ2-1; tentative D call: TRBD2 (6 bases). V gave up 4 bases and J gave up 3 bases, with 11 bases separating them. CDR3 length equals 14 residues. Germline values: CDR1 SGDLS, CDR2 YYNGEE. The CDR3 spells CASSRDLNYNEQFF. DNA of the CDR3: TGTGCCAGCAGCCGGGACTTGAACTACAATGAGCAGTTCTTC.

This chain connects TRBV19 to TRBJ1-5; TRBD1 agrees at 7 bases. Per germline, CDR1 LNHDA and CDR2 SQIVND (reference sequence). The trim removed 8 bases at V and 1 base at J, leaving 8 bases unmatched. The CDR3 has 15 residues. This chain's CDR3 is CASAPGGGSNQPQHF. The CDR3 coding sequence is TGTGCCAGTGCTCCAGGGGGGGGAAGCAATCAGCCCCAGCATTTT.